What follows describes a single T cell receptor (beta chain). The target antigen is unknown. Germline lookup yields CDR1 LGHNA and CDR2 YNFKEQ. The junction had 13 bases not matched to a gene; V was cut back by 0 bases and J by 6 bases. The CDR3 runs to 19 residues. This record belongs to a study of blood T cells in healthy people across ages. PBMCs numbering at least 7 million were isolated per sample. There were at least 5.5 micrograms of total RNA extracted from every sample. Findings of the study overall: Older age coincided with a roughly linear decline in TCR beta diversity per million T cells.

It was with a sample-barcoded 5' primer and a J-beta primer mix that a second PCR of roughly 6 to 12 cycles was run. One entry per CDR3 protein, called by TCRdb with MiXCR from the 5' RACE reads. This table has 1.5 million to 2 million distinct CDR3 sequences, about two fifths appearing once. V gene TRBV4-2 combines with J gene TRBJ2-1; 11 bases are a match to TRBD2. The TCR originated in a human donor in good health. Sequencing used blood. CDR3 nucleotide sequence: TGTGCCAGCAGCCAAGATTTTTTTACTAGCGGGGGTGAGGGCAATGAGCAGTTCTTC. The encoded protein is CASSQDFFTSGGEGNEQFF.